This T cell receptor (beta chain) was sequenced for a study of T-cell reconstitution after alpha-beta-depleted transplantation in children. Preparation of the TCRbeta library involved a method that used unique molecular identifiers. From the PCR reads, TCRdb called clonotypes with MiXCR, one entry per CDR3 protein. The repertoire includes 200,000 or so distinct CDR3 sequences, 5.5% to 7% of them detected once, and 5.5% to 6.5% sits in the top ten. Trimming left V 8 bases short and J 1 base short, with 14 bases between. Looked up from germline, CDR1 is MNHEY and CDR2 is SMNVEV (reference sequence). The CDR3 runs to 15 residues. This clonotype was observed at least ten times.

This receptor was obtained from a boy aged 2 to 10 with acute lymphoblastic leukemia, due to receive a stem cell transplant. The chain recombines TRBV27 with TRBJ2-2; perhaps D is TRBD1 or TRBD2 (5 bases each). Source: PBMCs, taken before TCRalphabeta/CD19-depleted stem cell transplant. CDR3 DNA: TGTGCCAGCCACCGGGGCCGGGGGAACACCGGGGAGCTGTTTTTT. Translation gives CASHRGRGNTGELFF.